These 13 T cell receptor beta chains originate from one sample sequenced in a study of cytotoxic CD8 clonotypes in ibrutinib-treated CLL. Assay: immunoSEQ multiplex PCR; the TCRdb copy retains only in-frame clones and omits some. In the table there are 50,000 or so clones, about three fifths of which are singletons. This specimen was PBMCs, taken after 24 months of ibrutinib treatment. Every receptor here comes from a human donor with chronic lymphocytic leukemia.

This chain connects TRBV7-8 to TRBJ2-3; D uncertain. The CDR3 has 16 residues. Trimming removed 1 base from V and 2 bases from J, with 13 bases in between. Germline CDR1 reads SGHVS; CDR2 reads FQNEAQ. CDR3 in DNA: TGTGCCAGCAGCTTAGTACACAGACTCCTCACAGATACGCAGTATTTT. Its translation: CASSLVHRLLTDTQYF.

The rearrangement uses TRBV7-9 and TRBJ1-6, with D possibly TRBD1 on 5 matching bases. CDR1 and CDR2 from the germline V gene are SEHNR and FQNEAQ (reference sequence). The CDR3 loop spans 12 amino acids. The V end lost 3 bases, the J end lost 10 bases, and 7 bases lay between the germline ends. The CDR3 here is CASSFGASPLHF. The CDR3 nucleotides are TGTGCCAGCAGCTTTGGGGCCTCACCCCTCCACTTT.

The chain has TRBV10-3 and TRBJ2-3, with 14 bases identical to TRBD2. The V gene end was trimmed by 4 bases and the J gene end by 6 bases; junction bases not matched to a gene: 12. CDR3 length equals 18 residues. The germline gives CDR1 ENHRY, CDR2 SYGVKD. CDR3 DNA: TGTGCCATCAGTGGGACTAGCGGGGGGCCTTACCCAGGGGATACGCAGTATTTT. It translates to CAISGTSGGPYPGDTQYF.

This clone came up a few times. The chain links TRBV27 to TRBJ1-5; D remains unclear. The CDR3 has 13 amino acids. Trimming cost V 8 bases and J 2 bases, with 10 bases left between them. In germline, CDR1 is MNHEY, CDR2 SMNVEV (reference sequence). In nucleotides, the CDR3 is TGTGCCAGCTCCCTTTGGGGCAATCAGCCCCAGCATTTT. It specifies CASSLWGNQPQHF.

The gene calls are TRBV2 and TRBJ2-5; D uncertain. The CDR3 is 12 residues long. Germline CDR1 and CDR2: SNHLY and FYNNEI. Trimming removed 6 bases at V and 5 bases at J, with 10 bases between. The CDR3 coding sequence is TGTGCCAGCAGCGGATCCGGGGAGACCCAGTACTTC. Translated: CASSGSGETQYF.

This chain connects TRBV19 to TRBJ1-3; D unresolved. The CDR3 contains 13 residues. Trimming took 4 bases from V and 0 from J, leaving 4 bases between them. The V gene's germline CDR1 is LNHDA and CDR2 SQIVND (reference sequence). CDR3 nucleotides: TGTGCCAGTAGTACAGGCTCTGGAAACACCATATATTTT. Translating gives CASSTGSGNTIYF.

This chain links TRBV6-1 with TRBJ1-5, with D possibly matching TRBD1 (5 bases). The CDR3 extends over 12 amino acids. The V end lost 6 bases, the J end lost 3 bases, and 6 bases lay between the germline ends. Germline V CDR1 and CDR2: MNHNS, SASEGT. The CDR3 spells CASRTVNQPQHF. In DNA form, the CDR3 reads TGTGCCAGCAGGACAGTCAATCAGCCCCAGCATTTT.

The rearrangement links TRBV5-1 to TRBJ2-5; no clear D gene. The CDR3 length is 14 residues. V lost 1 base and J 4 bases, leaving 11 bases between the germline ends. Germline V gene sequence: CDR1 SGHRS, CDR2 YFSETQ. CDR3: CASSLFGSGETQYF. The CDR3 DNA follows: TGCGCCAGCAGCTTGTTTGGTTCGGGAGAGACCCAGTACTTC.

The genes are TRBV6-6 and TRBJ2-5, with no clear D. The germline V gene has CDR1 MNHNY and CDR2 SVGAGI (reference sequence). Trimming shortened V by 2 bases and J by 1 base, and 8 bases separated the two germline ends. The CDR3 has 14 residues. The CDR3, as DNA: TGTGCCAGCAGTTACGACGCAATCCAAGAGACCCAGTACTTC. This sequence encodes CASSYDAIQETQYF.

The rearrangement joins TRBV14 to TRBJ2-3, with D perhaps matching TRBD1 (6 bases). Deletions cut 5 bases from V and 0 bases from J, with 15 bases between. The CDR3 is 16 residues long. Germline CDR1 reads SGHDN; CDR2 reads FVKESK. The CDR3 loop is CASSAQGFLSTDTQYF. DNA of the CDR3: TGTGCCAGCAGCGCACAGGGTTTTCTCAGCACAGATACGCAGTATTTT.

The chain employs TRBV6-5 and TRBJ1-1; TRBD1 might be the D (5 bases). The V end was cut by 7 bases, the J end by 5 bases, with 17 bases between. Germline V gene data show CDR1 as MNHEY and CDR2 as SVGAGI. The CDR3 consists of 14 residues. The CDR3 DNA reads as TGTGCCAGCACCGATTGGGGGAAGGGAACTGAAGCTTTCTTT. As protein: CASTDWGKGTEAFF.

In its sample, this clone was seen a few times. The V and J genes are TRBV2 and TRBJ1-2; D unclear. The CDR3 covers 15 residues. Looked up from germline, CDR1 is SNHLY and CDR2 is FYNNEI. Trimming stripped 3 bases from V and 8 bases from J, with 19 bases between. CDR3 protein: CASSETPLRREGYTF. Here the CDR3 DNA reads TGTGCCAGCAGTGAGACACCACTTAGACGAGAGGGCTACACCTTC.

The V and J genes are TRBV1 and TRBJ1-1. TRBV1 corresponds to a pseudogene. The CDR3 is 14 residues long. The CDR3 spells CTSSQDGGNTEAFF. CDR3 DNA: TGCACCAGCAGCCAAGATGGAGGGAACACTGAAGCTTTCTTT.